Each of the 27 T cell receptor beta chains below was sequenced from the same sample in a study of blood T cell repertoires in COVID-19. The protocol was immunoSEQ multiplex PCR, while the TCRdb copy is restricted to in-frame clones and leaves out a portion. Of 30,000 to 40,000 clones detected, approximately 86% appear once; the ten largest clones hold about 63%. What was sequenced was peripheral blood. These receptors were collected from a man aged 70-80 years with acute or convalescent COVID-19.

This chain connects TRBV5-4 to TRBJ1-4, with 7 bases that match TRBD1. This CDR3 spans 14 amino acids. The J segment lost 8 bases and the V segment lost 0 bases, leaving 4 bases of the junction unmatched. Germline values: CDR1 SGHNT, CDR2 YYREEE (reference sequence). The chain's CDR3 is CASSLGQGDEKLFF. CDR3 DNA: TGTGCCAGCAGCTTGGGACAGGGAGACGAAAAACTGTTTTTT.

This clone is a singleton in its sample. The chain uses TRBV3-1 (or the pseudogene TRBV3-2) and TRBJ1-5, with D uncertain. Germline loops: CDR1 LGHDT, CDR2 YNNKEL (reference sequence). The length of the CDR3 is 13 residues. Deletions cut 0 bases from V and 7 bases from J, with 7 bases between. CDR3: CASSQDSRQPQHF. The CDR3 DNA reads as TGTGCCAGCAGCCAAGATTCGAGACAGCCCCAGCATTTT.

V and J are TRBV11-3 and TRBJ2-6; TRBD2 is a possible D gene (5 bases). CDR1 is SGHNT and CDR2 is YENEEA in the germline V gene. The CDR3 covers 17 residues. Trimming stripped 5 bases from V and 0 bases from J, with 14 bases between. For the CDR3, the DNA is TGTGCCAGCAGCCCGGGGTTAAGCGGCTCTGGGGCCAACGTCCTGACTTTC. This sequence encodes CASSPGLSGSGANVLTF. Full variable domain (missing parts from reference TRBV11-3 and TRBJ2-6): EAGVVQSPRYKIIEKKQPVAFWCNPISGHNTLYWYLQNLGQGPELLIRYENEEAVDDSQLPKDRFSAERLKGVDSTLKIQPAELGDSAVYLCASSPGLSGSGANVLTFGAGSRLTVL.

This clone has more than one count but fewer than ten. J is TRBJ1-1 and V is TRBV27; 8 bases line up with TRBD1. This CDR3 is built from 14 residues. Germline lookup yields CDR1 MNHEY and CDR2 SMNVEV (reference sequence). Trimming took 6 bases from V and 6 from J; bases not matched to a gene: 9. The CDR3 here is CASSHGQGNAEAFF. CDR3 DNA: TGTGCCAGCAGCCATGGACAGGGTAACGCTGAAGCTTTCTTT.

V gene TRBV10-3 combines with J gene TRBJ2-2; 11 nucleotides align to TRBD2. V trimming: 5 bases; J trimming: 1 base; junction bases outside the gene matches: 15. In germline, CDR1 is ENHRY, CDR2 SYGVKD. The CDR3 sequence is 20 residues long. For the CDR3, the DNA is TGTGCCATCAGTAGACAGGTAACGGCCGGGACTAGCGGGAACACCGGGGAGCTGTTTTTT. Residues: CAISRQVTAGTSGNTGELFF.

The chain links TRBV6-5 to TRBJ1-1, with D possibly TRBD1 on 5 matching bases. Deletions cut 5 bases from V and 4 bases from J, with 14 bases between. The CDR3 has 14 residues. Germline V gene sequence: CDR1 MNHEY, CDR2 SVGAGI. CDR3 nucleotide sequence: TGTGCCAGCAGTACGGACACGTTTTCCACTGAAGCTTTCTTT. Its protein product is CASSTDTFSTEAFF.

This rearrangement joins TRBV14 to TRBJ2-3; possibly TRBD2 for D (6 bases). Per the germline V gene, CDR1 is SGHDN and CDR2 is FVKESK. The CDR3 is 14 residues long. Trimming stripped 2 bases from V and 1 base from J, with 7 bases between. In nucleotides, the CDR3 is TGTGCCAGCAGCCAATGGGGGGGCACAGATACGCAGTATTTT. It is translated as CASSQWGGTDTQYF.

The rearrangement joins TRBV10-3 to TRBJ2-7; 14 nucleotides line up with TRBD2. V dropped 11 bases and J dropped 8; count of bases not matched to a gene: 14. Germline V gene data show CDR1 as ENHRY and CDR2 as SYGVKD. CDR3 size: 15 residues. CDR3 DNA sequence: TGTGCCGCCGTAGGACTAGCGGGAGGTCAGACGCAGCAGTACTTC. Its translation: CAAVGLAGGQTQQYF.

V usage is TRBV7-6 and J usage is TRBJ2-1; D is perhaps TRBD1 (6 bases). Per the germline V gene, CDR1 is SGHVS and CDR2 is FNYEAQ. The CDR3 sequence is 16 residues long. V was clipped by 5 bases and J by 1 base, with 15 bases between them. CDR3 sequence: CASSAVSRGSYNEQFF. The CDR3 DNA follows: TGTGCCAGCAGCGCTGTCTCCAGGGGTTCCTACAATGAGCAGTTCTTC. Drawing the rest from reference TRBV7-6 and TRBJ2-1, the complete variable domain is GAGVSQSPRYKVTKRGQDVALRCDPISGHVSLYWYRQALGQGPEFLTYFNYEAQQDKSGLPNDRFSAERPEGSISTLTIQRTEQRDSAMYRCASSAVSRGSYNEQFFGPGTRLTVL.

The CDR3: CASSIGGSYTDTQYF. DNA of the CDR3: TGTGCCAGTAGTATAGGAGGAAGTTACACAGATACGCAGTATTTT. The gene calls are TRBV19 and TRBJ2-3; D gene uncertain. V lost 1 base and J 2 bases, leaving 10 bases between the germline ends. The CDR3 runs to 15 residues. The germline V gene encodes CDR1 LNHDA and CDR2 SQIVND (reference sequence).

This clone was seen only a few times. The genes are TRBV10-3 and TRBJ1-2; a weak D match, TRBD1 (5 bases). Per germline, CDR1 ENHRY and CDR2 SYGVKD. The ends were cut back, 8 bases at V and 8 bases at J, with 15 bases in the middle. CDR3 size: 12 residues. The CDR3 DNA reads TGTGCCATCCGGGACTTCGCTTCCGGCTACACCTTC. Translated, it gives CAIRDFASGYTF.

V gene TRBV29-1 combines with J gene TRBJ1-4, with 9 nucleotides matching TRBD1. J lost 7 bases, V lost 6 bases, and 6 bases had no gene match. Germline loops: CDR1 SQVTM, CDR2 ANQGSEA. This CDR3 has 13 residues. The CDR3 DNA is TGCAGCGTGCCACAGGGGGCGATTGAAAAACTGTTTTTT. It codes for CSVPQGAIEKLFF.

The chain uses TRBV7-3 and TRBJ2-2, with TRBD1 identical over 8 bases. Unmatched junction bases numbered 2, after V lost 1 base and J lost 1 base. This CDR3 region has 16 residues. Germline assignment: CDR1 SGHTA and CDR2 FQGTGA. The CDR3 region has the DNA TGTGCCAGCAGCTTAAGCGGGACAGGGAACACCGGGGAGCTGTTTTTT. Translating it yields CASSLSGTGNTGELFF.

This clone was seen only a few times. The chain carries TRBV13 and TRBJ2-1; 12 bases align to TRBD2. The V gene end was trimmed by 4 bases and the J gene end by 0 bases; junction bases not matched to a gene: 13. From germline, CDR1 is PRHDT and CDR2 FYEKMQ (reference sequence). The CDR3 has 20 amino acids. DNA for the CDR3: TGTGCCAGCAGCTCACGGACTAGCGGGGTTGCCTCTAGCTCCTACAATGAGCAGTTCTTC. Translating gives CASSSRTSGVASSSYNEQFF.

The CDR3 loop is CASSPDRDGQPQHF. The CDR3 DNA reads TGTGCCAGCTCCCCGGACAGGGATGGACAGCCCCAGCATTTT. This chain links TRBV18 with TRBJ1-5; 8 bases agree with TRBD1. Germline lookup yields CDR1 KGHSH and CDR2 LQKENI. The CDR3 has 14 residues. V shed 6 bases and J 7 bases; nucleotides not matched to a gene: 8.

This chain connects TRBV5-4 to TRBJ1-1; TRBD1 is a possible D gene (6 bases). V was pared by 4 bases and J by 3 bases, with 13 bases between. This CDR3 has 14 residues. CDR1 and CDR2 (germline): SGHNT, YYREEE (reference sequence). The chain's CDR3 is CASSLQGGDTEAFF. As DNA, the CDR3 is TGTGCCAGCAGCCTACAGGGTGGGGACACTGAAGCTTTCTTT.

The chain uses TRBV10-3 and TRBJ1-3; TRBD1 is a possible D gene (6 bases). CDR3 size: 16 residues. Germline V gene sequence: CDR1 ENHRY, CDR2 SYGVKD. V was trimmed by 3 bases and J by 2 bases, leaving 14 bases between them. The chain's CDR3 is CAISEGRGGAGNTIYF. CDR3 DNA sequence: TGTGCCATCAGTGAAGGAAGGGGGGGAGCTGGAAACACCATATATTTT.

This chain connects TRBV7-9 to TRBJ1-6, with TRBD1 as a possible D gene (6 bases). V gave up 1 base and J gave up 5 bases, with 9 bases separating them. Germline assignment: CDR1 SEHNR and CDR2 FQNEAQ (reference sequence). The CDR3 runs to 15 residues. The CDR3 sequence is CASSLGAGDNSPLHF. CDR3 nucleotides: TGTGCCAGCAGCTTAGGCGCAGGGGATAATTCACCCCTCCACTTT.

The chain has TRBV14 and TRBJ1-1, with D unresolved. Per germline, CDR1 SGHDN and CDR2 FVKESK. V lost 4 bases and J 3 bases, leaving 9 bases between the germline ends. The CDR3 spans 13 residues. The CDR3 coding sequence is TGTGCCAGCAGCCCTAGAATGGACACTGAAGCTTTCTTT. Its protein product is CASSPRMDTEAFF.

The chain couples TRBV5-1 to TRBJ1-1, with 9 bases aligning to TRBD1. Per the germline V gene, CDR1 is SGHRS and CDR2 is YFSETQ. This CDR3 region has 15 residues. J was trimmed by 1 base and V by 4 bases; bases with no gene match: 5. As DNA, the CDR3 is TGCGCCAGCAGCCCCGGGGGACAGGGGAACACTGAAGCTTTCTTT. Translation gives CASSPGGQGNTEAFF.

The rearrangement joins TRBV5-1 to TRBJ1-2; no definite D call. V lost 3 bases to trimming and J lost 2 bases, with 14 bases between them. This CDR3 contains 15 residues. Per germline, CDR1 SGHRS and CDR2 YFSETQ. DNA for the CDR3: TGCGCCAGCAGCTCTTTAGGCGGGGTAAACTATGGCTACACCTTC. Translating gives CASSSLGGVNYGYTF.

The chain joins TRBV6-2 or TRBV6-3 to TRBJ2-1, with TRBD2 identical over 9 bases. The CDR3 has 16 amino acids. J was trimmed by 3 bases and V by 0 bases; bases with no gene match: 3. Germline CDR1 is MNHEY and CDR2 is SVGEGT. The CDR3 DNA reads as TGTGCCAGCAGTTACTCGGGAGCGGGGGGCTACAATGAGCAGTTCTTC. It translates to CASSYSGAGGYNEQFF.

The CDR3 here is CAIRAGTLNTGELFF. The CDR3 DNA reads TGTGCCATCAGGGCCGGGACTCTCAACACCGGGGAGCTGTTTTTT. The chain combines TRBV10-3 with TRBJ2-2; D is perhaps TRBD2 (6 bases). The CDR3 spans 15 residues. Germline CDR1 ENHRY, CDR2 SYGVKD. The V and J ends lost 6 bases and 2 bases respectively, with 13 bases between them.

The genes are TRBV28 and TRBJ1-2; D gene unclear. The germline CDR1 and CDR2 sequences are MDHEN and SYDVKM. V gave up 3 bases and J gave up 3 bases, with 5 bases separating them. The CDR3 is 12 amino acids. As DNA, the CDR3 is TGTGCCAGCAGTTTTGAGGACTATGGCTACACCTTC. Protein sequence: CASSFEDYGYTF.

The chain recombines TRBV10-3 with TRBJ2-3; 7 nucleotides align to TRBD1. This CDR3 spans 13 amino acids. The V segment lost 6 bases and the J segment 4 bases; nucleotides outside the gene matches: 4. Looked up from germline, CDR1 is ENHRY and CDR2 is SYGVKD. CDR3 coding DNA: TGTGCCATCAGCGAAGGGACAGCAGATACGCAGTATTTT. Amino acids: CAISEGTADTQYF.

V and J are TRBV5-5 and TRBJ2-3, with D possibly matching TRBD1 (6 bases). V gave up 2 bases and J gave up 3 bases, with 7 bases separating them. Germline V gene data show CDR1 as SGHKS and CDR2 as YYEKEE (reference sequence). CDR3 length equals 13 residues. CDR3 DNA sequence: TGTGCCAGCAGCTTTACAGGGACAGATACGCAGTATTTT. This gives the protein CASSFTGTDTQYF.

This chain uses TRBV4-2 with TRBJ1-4; D is perhaps TRBD1 (5 bases). The CDR3 runs 16 residues. Germline V gene sequence: CDR1 LGHNA, CDR2 YNFKEQ. The V end lost 1 base, the J end lost 6 bases, and 15 bases lay between the germline ends. The CDR3 nucleotides read TGTGCCAGCAGCCAAGCTCTCCGGACGGGGGATGAAAAACTGTTTTTT. Its translation: CASSQALRTGDEKLFF.